The 5 T cell receptor beta chains presented below share a single source sample, sequenced in a study of control samples from healthy donors and cancer patients. The protocol was immunoSEQ multiplex PCR, while the TCRdb copy is restricted to in-frame clones and leaves out a portion. The data contain around 30,000 clones, around 94% of them singletons. The sample comprised blood. The source is a man in his fifties or sixties in good health.

This clone was counted a single time. The CDR3: CASSVSHATNEKLFF. CDR3 DNA: TGTGCCAGCAGCGTATCCCATGCAACTAATGAAAAACTGTTTTTT. The chain couples TRBV9 to TRBJ1-4, with D uncertain. The ends were cut back, 1 base at V and 0 bases at J, with 7 bases in the middle. This CDR3 comprises 15 residues. Germline lookup yields CDR1 SGDLS and CDR2 YYNGEE.

The chain employs TRBV3-1 (or the pseudogene TRBV3-2) and TRBJ1-1; weak D call: TRBD1 (5 bases). The CDR3 contains 14 residues. Per the germline V gene, CDR1 is LGHDT and CDR2 is YNNKEL (reference sequence). V was trimmed by 0 bases and J by 7 bases, leaving 12 bases between them. This CDR3 reads CASSQEYMGDEAFF. CDR3 nucleotides: TGTGCCAGCAGCCAAGAATATATGGGGGATGAAGCTTTCTTT.

V and J are TRBV6-5 and TRBJ1-5; D is undetermined. The CDR3 runs to 14 residues. V was cut by 8 bases and J by 0 bases, with 11 bases left in between. Germline V CDR1 and CDR2: MNHEY, SVGAGI. CDR3 DNA: TGTGCCAGCGGAATACCTGATAGCAATCAGCCCCAGCATTTT. Translated: CASGIPDSNQPQHF.

The chain combines TRBV29-1 with TRBJ1-2; 9 positions agree with TRBD1. Unmatched junction bases numbered 10, after V lost 3 bases and J lost 2 bases. CDR1 and CDR2 (germline): SQVTM, ANQGSEA. The CDR3 length is 16 residues. Here the CDR3 reads CSVDSLSGTGNYGYTF. The DNA for the CDR3 is TGCAGCGTTGATTCACTCTCCGGGACAGGGAACTATGGCTACACCTTC.

The chain joins TRBV9 to TRBJ2-7, with 12 bases identical to TRBD1. Germline CDR1 SGDLS, CDR2 YYNGEE. The junction had 3 bases not matched to a gene; V was cut back by 2 bases and J by 3 bases. The CDR3 extends over 15 amino acids. The CDR3, as DNA: TGTGCCAGCAGCGTGGGGACAGGGGGCAACTACGAGCAGTACTTC. Residues: CASSVGTGGNYEQYF.